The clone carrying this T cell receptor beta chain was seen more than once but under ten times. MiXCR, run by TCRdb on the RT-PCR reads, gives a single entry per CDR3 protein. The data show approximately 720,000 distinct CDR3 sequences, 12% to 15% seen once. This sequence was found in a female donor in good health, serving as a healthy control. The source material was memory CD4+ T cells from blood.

CDR3 sequence: CSARFPAGRTYEQYF. Here the CDR3 DNA reads TGCAGTGCTAGATTTCCGGCAGGGAGAACCTACGAGCAGTACTTC. The rearrangement uses TRBV20-1 and TRBJ2-7; D possibly matches TRBD1 or TRBD2 (5 bases each). V was clipped by 2 bases and J by 2 bases, with 16 bases between them. Germline V gene sequence: CDR1 DFQATT, CDR2 SNEGSKA (reference sequence). The length of the CDR3 is 15 residues.